This TCR beta chain was observed in a study of CD8+CD57+ T cells in acquired aplastic anemia. Findings and limits, study-wide: Patients had under 30 CD8+ CDR3 sequences in common with controls (the shared set).

Genomic DNA, the template, was used for profiling of the TCR beta VDJ and CDR3. TCRdb reanalysed the reads using MiXCR and keeps one entry per CDR3 protein. The profile shows just over 400,000 distinct CDR3 sequences, 55% to 75% of them singletons. From germline, CDR1 is SGHTA and CDR2 FQGNSA. A total of 14 residues make up the CDR3, ends included. Comment on this clonotype: Its matching antigen is unknown. A read error is likely, as this CDR3 ends without the conserved phenylalanine or tryptophan. It is unclear where the CDR3 begins or ends on the DNA, so no DNA is shown, and the CDR3 is as TCRdb lists it.

The V call is TRBV7-2, the J call TRBJ2-5. This TCR was recovered from a human donor in good health, serving as a control. The sample comprised sorted CD4+, CD8+, or CD8+CD57+ T cells (not recorded which) from PBMCs. The CDR3 is CASSLGQAQETQHL.